This T cell receptor (beta chain) appears in the sequencing data of a study of T cells in Graves' hyperthyroidism and ophthalmopathy. The CDR3 sequence is 13 residues long. Trimming pared 7 bases from V and 4 bases from J, leaving 11 bases between. Points from the study as a whole: Blood also showed most of the thyroid clonotypes that were expanded above 0.001.

A note on this clonotype: Its antigen is unidentified.

There were TCR beta CDR3 regions amplified from RNA transcripts. With the HTBI primer set, the TCR CDR3 went through a first round of RT-PCR. TCRdb re-analysed the multiplex PCR reads in MiXCR, keeping a single row per CDR3 protein. This sample carries 800,000 or so distinct CDR3 sequences, 38% of them seen once, and the ten largest clones take around 9.3%. Graves' hyperthyroidism qualified as stable when ophthalmopathy did not progress within 18 months. The PBMCs were sourced from fresh peripheral blood (about 10 ml). The receptor was derived from a young man with Graves' hyperthyroidism. Sequenced material: blood. The V call is TRBV12-3 or TRBV12-4, the J call TRBJ1-3; D not resolved. This CDR3 is CASTGLGGNTIYF. In DNA form, the CDR3 reads TGTGCCAGCACCGGTTTAGGAGGAAACACCATATATTTT.